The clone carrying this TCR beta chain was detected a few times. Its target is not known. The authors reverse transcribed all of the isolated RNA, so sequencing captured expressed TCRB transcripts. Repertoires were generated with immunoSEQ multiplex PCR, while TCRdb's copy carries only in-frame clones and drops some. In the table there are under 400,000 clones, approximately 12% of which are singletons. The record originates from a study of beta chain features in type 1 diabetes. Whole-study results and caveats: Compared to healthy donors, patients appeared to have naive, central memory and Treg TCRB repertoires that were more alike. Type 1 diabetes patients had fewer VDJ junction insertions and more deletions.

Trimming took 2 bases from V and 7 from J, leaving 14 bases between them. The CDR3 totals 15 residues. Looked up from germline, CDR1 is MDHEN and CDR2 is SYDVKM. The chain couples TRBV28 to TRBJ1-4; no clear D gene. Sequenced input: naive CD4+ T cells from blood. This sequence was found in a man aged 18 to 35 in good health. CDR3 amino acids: CASSLGGFDAEKLFF. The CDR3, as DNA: TGTGCCAGCAGTTTAGGAGGGTTCGACGCTGAAAAACTGTTTTTT.